Here is one TCR beta chain with its context. These data belong to a study of blood T cell repertoires in COVID-19. The repertoire was sequenced with immunoSEQ multiplex PCR; TCRdb's copy has only in-frame clones and lacks some. Among over 60,000 clones listed, roughly 82% were seen once. CDR3 length equals 15 residues. CDR1 and CDR2 (germline): MRHNA, SNTAGT. V lost 2 bases and J lost 6, with 11 bases in between. The TCR was taken from a human donor in a cohort sampled during active COVID-19. What was sequenced was peripheral blood. V gene TRBV6-4 combines with J gene TRBJ1-6; TRBD1 might be the D (5 bases). The CDR3 is CASSDGAGSNSPLHF. The CDR3 nucleotides are TGTGCCAGCAGTGACGGGGCAGGGTCTAATTCACCCCTCCACTTT.